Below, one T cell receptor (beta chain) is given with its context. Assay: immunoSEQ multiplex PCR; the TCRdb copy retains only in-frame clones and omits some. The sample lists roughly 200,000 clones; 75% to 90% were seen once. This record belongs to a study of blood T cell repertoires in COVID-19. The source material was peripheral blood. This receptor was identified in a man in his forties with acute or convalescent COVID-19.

The chain's CDR3 is CASSLRPPGRGSGTGELFF. In DNA, the CDR3 is TGCGCCAGCAGCTTGCGCCCCCCGGGTCGGGGAAGTGGCACCGGGGAGCTGTTTTTT. The genes are TRBV5-1 and TRBJ2-2; D possibly corresponds to TRBD2 (5 bases). Trimming cost V 1 base and J 4 bases, with 23 bases left between them. The CDR3 runs to 19 residues. The germline CDR1 and CDR2 sequences are SGHRS and YFSETQ.